This T cell receptor beta chain came from a study of T cells expressing NK-cell markers. For the study at large: The TCR beta repertoires originated in sorted CD3+CD56+NKG2C+, CD3+CD56+NKG2C- and CD3+CD56-NKG2C+ T cells. Out of eight donors sequenced, seven tested HCMV-seropositive and the remaining one seronegative. Overall study results and limits: Of the CD8+ T cell pool in about 6 donors, roughly 1.0-8% was accounted for by dominant NKG2C+ clonotypes.

The TCR beta cDNA came from 5'RACE template switching with UMIs. Following a re-call of the 5' RACE reads, TCRdb has one entry per CDR3 protein and lacks DNA. The sample table sets out 150,000 to 200,000 distinct CDR3 sequences. In germline, CDR1 is SEHNR, CDR2 FQNEAQ (reference sequence). This CDR3 spans 17 amino acids. Comments on this clonotype: Its specificity is unknown.

The sequencing sample was made of blood T cells: a sorted CD56 or NKG2C T cell subset, CD4+ or CD8+ T cells, or bulk PBMC T cells (not recorded which). This TCR derives from a woman aged 18 to 75 in good health. This chain connects TRBV7-9 to TRBJ2-2; checking the TCRdb D call of TRBD1 is not possible without DNA. CDR3 loop: CASSYPGQGINTGELFF.